The present entry profiles one T cell receptor (beta chain) with its context. The V gene lost 0 bases and the J gene lost 2 bases, with 5 bases spanning the gap. Germline values: CDR1 SGHRS, CDR2 YFSETQ. The CDR3 is made up of 14 amino acids. The sample is drawn from a study of blood T cell repertoires in COVID-19. The wider study: COVID-19 samples from acute and convalescent phases originated in the United States, Italy and Spain. The cDNA or gDNA used as material had been derived from T cells, B-cell-depleted T cells, or PBMCs.

As handled by the study authors: It was from reference gene primer amplification that nucleated cell counts were estimated. Clones were sequenced by immunoSEQ multiplex PCR, and TCRdb holds only the in-frame ones, with some missing. D and trimming were read from the DNA, whereas the V and J calls and clone size are those reported in that table. The table has some 190,000 clones, 80% to 90% seen once. This TCR was sampled from a human donor in a cohort sampled during active COVID-19. V is TRBV5-1 and J is TRBJ2-2, with D unclear. Sequenced input: peripheral blood. The CDR3 loop reads CASSLDRNTGELFF. The CDR3 coding sequence is TGCGCCAGCAGCTTGGACAGAAACACCGGGGAGCTGTTTTTT.